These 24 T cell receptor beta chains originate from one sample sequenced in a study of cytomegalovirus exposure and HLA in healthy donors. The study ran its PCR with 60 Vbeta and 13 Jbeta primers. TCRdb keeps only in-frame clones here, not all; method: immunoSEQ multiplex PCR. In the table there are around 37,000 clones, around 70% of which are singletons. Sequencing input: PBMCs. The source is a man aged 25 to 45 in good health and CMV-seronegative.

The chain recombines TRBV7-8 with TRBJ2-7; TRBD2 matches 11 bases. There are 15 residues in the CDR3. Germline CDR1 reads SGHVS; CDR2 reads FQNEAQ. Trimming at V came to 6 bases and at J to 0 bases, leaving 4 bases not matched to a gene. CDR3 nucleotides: TGTGCCAGCAGTTCCACTAGCGGGAGCTCCTACGAGCAGTACTTC. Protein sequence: CASSSTSGSSYEQYF.

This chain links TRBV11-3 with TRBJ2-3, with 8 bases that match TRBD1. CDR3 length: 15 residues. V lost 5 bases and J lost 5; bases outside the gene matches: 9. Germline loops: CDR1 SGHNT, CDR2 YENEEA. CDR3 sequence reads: CASSAGQGLLDTQYF. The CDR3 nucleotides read TGTGCCAGCAGCGCAGGACAGGGTCTGCTAGATACGCAGTATTTT.

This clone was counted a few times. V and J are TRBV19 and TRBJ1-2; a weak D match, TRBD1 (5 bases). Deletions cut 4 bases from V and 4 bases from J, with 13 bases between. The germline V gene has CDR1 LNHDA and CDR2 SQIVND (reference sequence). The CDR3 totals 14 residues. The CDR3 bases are TGTGCCAGTAGTACGCTGACAGAGAGCTATGGCTACACCTTC. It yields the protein CASSTLTESYGYTF.

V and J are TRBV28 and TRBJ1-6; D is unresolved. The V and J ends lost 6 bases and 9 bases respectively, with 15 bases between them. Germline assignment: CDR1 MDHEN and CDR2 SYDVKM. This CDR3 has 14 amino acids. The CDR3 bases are TGTGCCAGCAGGGCCTCGATGGGCCCTTCACCCCTCCACTTT. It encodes CASRASMGPSPLHF.

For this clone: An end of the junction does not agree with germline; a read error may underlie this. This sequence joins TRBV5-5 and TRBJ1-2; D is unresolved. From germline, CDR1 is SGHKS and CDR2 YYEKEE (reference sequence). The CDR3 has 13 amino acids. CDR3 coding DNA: TGTGCCAGCAGCTTCCTAGGCAGCTATGGCTACCCCTTC. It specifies CASSFLGSYGYPF. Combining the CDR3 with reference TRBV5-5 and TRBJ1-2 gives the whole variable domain DAGVTQSPTHLIKTRGQQVTLRCSPISGHKSVSWYQQVLGQGPQFIFQYYEKEERGRGNFPDRFSARQFPNYSSELNVNALLLGDSALYLCASSFLGSYGYPFGSGTRLTVV.

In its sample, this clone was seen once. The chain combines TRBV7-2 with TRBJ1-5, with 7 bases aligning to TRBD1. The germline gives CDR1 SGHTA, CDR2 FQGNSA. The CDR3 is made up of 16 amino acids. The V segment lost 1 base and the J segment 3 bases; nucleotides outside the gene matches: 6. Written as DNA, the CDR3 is TGTGCCAGCAGCTTAGAGGGGGCAGGGTTCAATCAGCCCCAGCATTTT. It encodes CASSLEGAGFNQPQHF.

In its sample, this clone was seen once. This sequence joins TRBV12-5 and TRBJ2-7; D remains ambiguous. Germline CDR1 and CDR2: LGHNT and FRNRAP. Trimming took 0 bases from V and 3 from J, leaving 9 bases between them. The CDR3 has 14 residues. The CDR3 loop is CASGLVSGHYEQYF. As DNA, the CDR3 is TGTGCTAGTGGTTTGGTAAGTGGGCACTACGAGCAGTACTTC.

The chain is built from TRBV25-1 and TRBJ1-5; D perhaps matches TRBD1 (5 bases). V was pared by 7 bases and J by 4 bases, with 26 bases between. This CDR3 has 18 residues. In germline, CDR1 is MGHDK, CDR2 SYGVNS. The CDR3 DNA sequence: TGTGCCAGCAACCGCCCGTCCAGGACAACTTTTCGGAATCAGCCCCAGCATTTT. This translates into CASNRPSRTTFRNQPQHF.

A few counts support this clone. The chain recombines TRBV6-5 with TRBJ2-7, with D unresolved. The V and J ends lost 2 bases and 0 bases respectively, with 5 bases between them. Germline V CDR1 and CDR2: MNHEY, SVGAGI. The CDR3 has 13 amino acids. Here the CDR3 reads CASSYVSSYEQYF. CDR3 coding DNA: TGTGCCAGCAGTTACGTGAGCTCCTACGAGCAGTACTTC.

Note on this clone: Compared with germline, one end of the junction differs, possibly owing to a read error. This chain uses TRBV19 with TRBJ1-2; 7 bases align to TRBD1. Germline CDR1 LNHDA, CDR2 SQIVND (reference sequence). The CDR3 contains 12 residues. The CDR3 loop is CASRGDRDGYPF. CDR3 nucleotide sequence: TGTGCCAGTAGGGGGGACAGAGATGGCTACCCCTTC.

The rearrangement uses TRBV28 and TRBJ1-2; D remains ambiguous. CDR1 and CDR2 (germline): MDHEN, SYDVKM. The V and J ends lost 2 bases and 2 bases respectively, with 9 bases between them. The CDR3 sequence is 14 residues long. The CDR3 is CASSLIGGNYGYTF. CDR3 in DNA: TGTGCCAGCAGTTTAATCGGAGGGAACTATGGCTACACCTTC.

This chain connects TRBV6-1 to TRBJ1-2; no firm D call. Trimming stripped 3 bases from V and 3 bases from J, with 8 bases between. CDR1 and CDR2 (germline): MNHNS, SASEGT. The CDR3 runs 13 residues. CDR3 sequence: CASSEREYYGYTF. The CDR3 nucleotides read TGTGCCAGCAGTGAGCGCGAGTACTATGGCTACACCTTC.

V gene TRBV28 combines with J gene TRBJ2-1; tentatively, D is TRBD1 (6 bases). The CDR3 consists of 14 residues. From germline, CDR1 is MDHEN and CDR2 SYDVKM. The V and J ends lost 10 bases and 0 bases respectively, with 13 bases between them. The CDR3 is CATRGSSSYNEQFF. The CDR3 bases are TGTGCCACTAGGGGGAGTAGCTCCTACAATGAGCAGTTCTTC.

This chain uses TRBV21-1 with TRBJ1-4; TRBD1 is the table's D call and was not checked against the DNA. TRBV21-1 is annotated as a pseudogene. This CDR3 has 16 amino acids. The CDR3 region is CASLDLRQGGTEKLFF. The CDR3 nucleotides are TGTGCCAGCCTAGACCTAAGACAGGGTGGTACTGAAAAACTGTTTTTT.

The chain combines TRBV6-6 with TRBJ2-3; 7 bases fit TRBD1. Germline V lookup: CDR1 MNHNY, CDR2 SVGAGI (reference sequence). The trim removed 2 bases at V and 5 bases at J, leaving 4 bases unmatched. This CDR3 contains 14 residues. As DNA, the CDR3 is TGTGCCAGCAGTTACATGGGACAGAAAGATACGCAGTATTTT. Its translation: CASSYMGQKDTQYF.

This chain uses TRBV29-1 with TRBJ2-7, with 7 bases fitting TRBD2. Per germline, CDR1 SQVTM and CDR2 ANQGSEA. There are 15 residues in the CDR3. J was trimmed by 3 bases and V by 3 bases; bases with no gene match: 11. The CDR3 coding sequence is TGCAGCGTTGATTTTGCGGGGGTTGGAAGCTACGAGCAGTACTTC. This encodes CSVDFAGVGSYEQYF.

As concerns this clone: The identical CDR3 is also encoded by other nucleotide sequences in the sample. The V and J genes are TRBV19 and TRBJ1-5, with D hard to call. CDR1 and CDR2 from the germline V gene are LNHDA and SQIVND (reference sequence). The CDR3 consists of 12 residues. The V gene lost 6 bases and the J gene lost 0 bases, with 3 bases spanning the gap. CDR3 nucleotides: TGTGCCAGTAGCGGTAGCAATCAGCCCCAGCATTTT. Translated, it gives CASSGSNQPQHF.

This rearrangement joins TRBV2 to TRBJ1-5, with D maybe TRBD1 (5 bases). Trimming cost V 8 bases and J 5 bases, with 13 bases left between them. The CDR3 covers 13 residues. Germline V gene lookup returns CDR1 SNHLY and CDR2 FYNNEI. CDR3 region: CASGATLDQPQHF. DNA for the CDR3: TGTGCCAGCGGGGCGACGTTGGATCAGCCCCAGCATTTT.

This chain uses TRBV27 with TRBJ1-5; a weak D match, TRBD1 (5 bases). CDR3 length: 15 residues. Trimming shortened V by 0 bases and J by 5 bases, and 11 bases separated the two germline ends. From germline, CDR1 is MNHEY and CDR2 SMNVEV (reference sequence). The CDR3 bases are TGTGCCAGCAGTTTATCATGGGGGGAAGATCAGCCCCAGCATTTT. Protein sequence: CASSLSWGEDQPQHF.

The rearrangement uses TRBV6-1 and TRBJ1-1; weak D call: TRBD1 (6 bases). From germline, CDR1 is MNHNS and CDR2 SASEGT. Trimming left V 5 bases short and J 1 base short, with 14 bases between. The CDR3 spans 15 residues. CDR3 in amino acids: CASSLHRQENTEAFF. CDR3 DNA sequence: TGTGCCAGCAGTCTTCACCGACAGGAGAACACTGAAGCTTTCTTT.

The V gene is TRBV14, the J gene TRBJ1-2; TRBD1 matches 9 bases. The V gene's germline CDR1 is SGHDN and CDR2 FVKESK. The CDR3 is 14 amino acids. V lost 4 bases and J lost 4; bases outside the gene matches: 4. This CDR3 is CASSPGQGGYGYTF. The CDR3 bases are TGTGCCAGCAGCCCGGGACAGGGTGGCTATGGCTACACCTTC. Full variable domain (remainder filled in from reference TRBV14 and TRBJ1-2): EAGVTQFPSHSVIEKGQTVTLRCDPISGHDNLYWYRRVMGKEIKFLLHFVKESKQDESGMPNNRFLAERTGGTYSTLKVQPAELEDSGVYFCASSPGQGGYGYTFGSGTRLTVV.

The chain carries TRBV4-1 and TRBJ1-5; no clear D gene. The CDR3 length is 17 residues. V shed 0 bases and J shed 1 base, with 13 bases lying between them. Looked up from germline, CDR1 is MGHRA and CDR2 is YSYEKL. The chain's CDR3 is CASSQELSRMSNQPQHF. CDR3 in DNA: TGCGCCAGCAGCCAAGAATTGTCGAGAATGAGCAATCAGCCCCAGCATTTT.

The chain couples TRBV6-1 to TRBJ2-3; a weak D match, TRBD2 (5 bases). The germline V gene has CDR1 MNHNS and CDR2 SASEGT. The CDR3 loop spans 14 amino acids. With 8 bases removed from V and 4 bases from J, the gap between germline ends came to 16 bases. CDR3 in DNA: TGTGCCAGCTCATCCCGGGCGGGTCCAGATACGCAGTATTTT. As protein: CASSSRAGPDTQYF.

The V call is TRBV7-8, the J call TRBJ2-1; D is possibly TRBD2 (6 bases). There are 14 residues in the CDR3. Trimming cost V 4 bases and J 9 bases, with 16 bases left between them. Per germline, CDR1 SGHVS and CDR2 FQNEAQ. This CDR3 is CASSSATGGVEQFF. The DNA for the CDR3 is TGTGCCAGCAGCTCCGCAACCGGGGGAGTTGAGCAGTTCTTC.